These 31 T cell receptor beta chains were all obtained from the same sample, sequenced in a study of OX40 agonist ivuxolimab in advanced cancers. Clones were sequenced by immunoSEQ multiplex PCR, and TCRdb holds only the in-frame ones, with some missing. This table has 80,000 to 100,000 clones, 90% to 95% appearing once. This specimen was CD4+ or CD8+ T cells sorted from blood, taken in a trial of the OX40 agonist ivuxolimab. These receptors all stem from an adult with an advanced solid tumor such as melanoma, head and neck, liver or kidney cancer.

The J gene is TRBJ2-1, the V gene TRBV7-6; TRBD2 is a possible D gene (5 bases). CDR1 and CDR2 (germline): SGHVS, FNYEAQ. The V and J ends lost 5 bases and 7 bases respectively, with 9 bases between them. The CDR3 spans 12 residues. The CDR3 region is CASSRTRNEQFF. CDR3 DNA sequence: TGTGCCAGCAGCCGGACTCGAAATGAGCAGTTCTTC.

The gene calls are TRBV4-1 and TRBJ1-4; weak D call: TRBD1 (5 bases). From germline, CDR1 is MGHRA and CDR2 YSYEKL. The CDR3 length is 19 residues. V lost 3 bases, J lost 0 bases, and 20 bases lay in between. CDR3 in DNA: TGCGCCAGCAGCCACCGGATGGGGCGGACGGACGCAACTAATGAAAAACTGTTTTTT. This codes for CASSHRMGRTDATNEKLFF.

The V call is TRBV30, the J call TRBJ2-1, with 10 bases matching TRBD2. The CDR3 has 14 residues. The J segment lost 6 bases and the V segment lost 2 bases, leaving 4 bases of the junction unmatched. The germline V gene has CDR1 GTSNPN and CDR2 SVGIG (reference sequence). CDR3 protein: CAWSLLAGVNEQFF. For the CDR3, the DNA is TGTGCCTGGAGTCTCCTAGCGGGGGTCAATGAGCAGTTCTTC.

The chain has TRBV4-3 and TRBJ1-5, with no clear D. V shed 4 bases and J shed 6 bases, with 10 bases lying between them. The CDR3 has 13 residues. Germline V gene sequence: CDR1 LGHNA, CDR2 YSLEER. CDR3 loop: CASSPNIGQPQHF. The CDR3, as DNA: TGCGCCAGCAGCCCAAATATCGGTCAGCCCCAGCATTTT.

The chain employs TRBV4-3 and TRBJ2-5; D not certain. The V end lost 0 bases, the J end lost 4 bases, and 15 bases lay between the germline ends. Looked up from germline, CDR1 is LGHNA and CDR2 is YSLEER. This CDR3 has 16 residues. The CDR3 loop reads CASSQDYRMVAETQYF. The CDR3 DNA is TGCGCCAGCAGCCAAGATTACCGGATGGTGGCAGAGACCCAGTACTTC.

Points on this clone: Other DNA sequences in the sample encode the same CDR3. The rearrangement uses TRBV20-1 and TRBJ2-3; D is unresolved. CDR3 size: 11 residues. The germline V gene has CDR1 DFQATT and CDR2 SNEGSKA (reference sequence). Trimming cost V 6 bases and J 0 bases, with 4 bases left between them. In DNA, the CDR3 is TGCAGTGCCACTAGCACAGATACGCAGTATTTT. Translating gives CSATSTDTQYF.

The chain is built from TRBV28 and TRBJ2-7, with TRBD1 as a possible D gene (6 bases). V was pared by 6 bases and J by 6 bases, with 18 bases between. Germline loops: CDR1 MDHEN, CDR2 SYDVKM. The CDR3 consists of 14 residues. CDR3 DNA: TGTGCCAGCAGCACCCCGGCAGGGGTTAGCGAGCAGTACTTC. It is translated as CASSTPAGVSEQYF.

The genes are TRBV5-8 and TRBJ2-6; D is unresolved. CDR3 size: 17 residues. The V and J ends lost 0 bases and 0 bases respectively, with 10 bases between them. Germline CDR1 reads SGHTS; CDR2 reads YDEGEE. The CDR3 here is CASSLAPLGSGANVLTF. The CDR3 DNA is TGTGCCAGCAGCTTGGCCCCTTTAGGCTCTGGGGCCAACGTCCTGACTTTC.

CDR3 sequence (DNA): TGTGCCAGCAGCAAGAATCCCGGACAGGAAGCTTTCTTT. It is translated as CASSKNPGQEAFF. The chain uses TRBV16 and TRBJ1-1, with D possibly TRBD1 on 6 matching bases. This CDR3 contains 13 residues. In germline, CDR1 is KGHSY, CDR2 FQNENV. V lost 5 bases and J 8 bases, leaving 15 bases between the germline ends.

This chain uses TRBV7-3 with TRBJ1-1, with D perhaps matching TRBD1 (6 bases). The CDR3 consists of 15 residues. The germline CDR1 and CDR2 sequences are SGHTA and FQGTGA. V gave up 0 bases and J gave up 2 bases, with 10 bases separating them. CDR3: CASSLTGGLNTEAFF. The CDR3 bases are TGTGCCAGCAGCTTAACAGGGGGTTTAAACACTGAAGCTTTCTTT.

This sequence joins TRBV5-6 and TRBJ2-7; the D is unclear. V lost 1 base, J lost 3 bases, and 11 bases lay in between. Germline loops: CDR1 SGHDT, CDR2 YYEEEE. The CDR3 contains 14 residues. CDR3 in amino acids: CASSLYSVIYEQYF. Here the CDR3 DNA reads TGTGCCAGCAGCTTGTACTCAGTTATCTACGAGCAGTACTTC.

The rearrangement uses TRBV7-3 and TRBJ2-1; D gene ambiguous. Germline V lookup: CDR1 SGHTA, CDR2 FQGTGA. The V end lost 3 bases, the J end lost 3 bases, and 12 bases lay between the germline ends. The CDR3 has 15 residues. This chain's CDR3 is CASSFTASGYNEQFF. As DNA, the CDR3 is TGTGCCAGCAGCTTTACAGCCTCCGGCTACAATGAGCAGTTCTTC. Variable domain in full (rest from reference TRBV7-3 and TRBJ2-1): GAGVSQTPSNKVTEKGKYVELRCDPISGHTALYWYRQSLGQGPEFLIYFQGTGAADDSGLPNDRFFAVRPEGSVSTLKIQRTERGDSAVYLCASSFTASGYNEQFFGPGTRLTVL.

The chain carries TRBV4-1 and TRBJ1-3; no reliable D call. Germline loops: CDR1 MGHRA, CDR2 YSYEKL. With 5 bases removed from V and 4 bases from J, the gap between germline ends came to 21 bases. The CDR3 contains 17 residues. CDR3 sequence (DNA): TGCGCCAGCAGCGCCCTGACAAGAGGACTAAGAGGAAACACCATATATTTT. It specifies CASSALTRGLRGNTIYF.

The J gene is TRBJ2-1, the V gene TRBV2, with D perhaps matching TRBD2 (5 bases). Germline V gene data show CDR1 as SNHLY and CDR2 as FYNNEI. CDR3 size: 15 residues. With 2 bases removed from V and 4 bases from J, the gap between germline ends came to 12 bases. The CDR3 spells CASSEWSPGYNEQFF. CDR3 coding DNA: TGTGCCAGCAGTGAATGGTCCCCGGGGTACAATGAGCAGTTCTTC.

The chain is built from TRBV4-3 and TRBJ1-5, with unresolved D. Trimming cost V 4 bases and J 5 bases, with 12 bases left between them. The length of the CDR3 is 14 residues. Germline assignment: CDR1 LGHNA and CDR2 YSLEER. CDR3 bases: TGCGCCAGCAGCCCCCAGAACGGAGATCAGCCCCAGCATTTT. Its translation: CASSPQNGDQPQHF.

This clone appeared once. The V gene is TRBV6-4, the J gene TRBJ2-6; D is undetermined. The CDR3 is 14 amino acids. Deletions cut 3 bases from V and 2 bases from J, with 5 bases between. CDR1 is MRHNA, CDR2 SNTAGT, per germline. CDR3 protein: CASSEFAGANVLTF. The DNA of the CDR3 is TGTGCCAGCAGTGAATTCGCTGGGGCCAACGTCCTGACTTTC.

The chain uses TRBV30 and TRBJ2-2; 7 bases agree with TRBD2. V shed 4 bases, J shed 3 bases, and the junction held 2 bases outside the gene matches. This CDR3 contains 13 residues. Germline CDR1 is GTSNPN and CDR2 is SVGIG (reference sequence). CDR3 sequence (DNA): TGTGCCTGGAAGCGGGATTACACCGGGGAGCTGTTTTTT. Translating it yields CAWKRDYTGELFF.

The genes are TRBV6-5 and TRBJ1-3; no definite D call. V was pared by 6 bases and J by 2 bases, with 11 bases between. Germline lookup yields CDR1 MNHEY and CDR2 SVGAGI. The CDR3 spans 14 residues. CDR3 sequence reads: CASSLAYTGNTIYF. CDR3 in DNA: TGTGCCAGCAGCCTTGCCTACACTGGAAACACCATATATTTT.

This clone was seen once. The rearrangement joins TRBV28 to TRBJ1-1; D call uncertain. The length of the CDR3 is 15 residues. Germline-derived CDR1 and CDR2 are MDHEN and SYDVKM. Trimming removed 2 bases from V and 6 bases from J, with 16 bases in between. The CDR3 DNA is TGTGCCAGCAGTTTACCCTCCTCTCGACGGTCTGAAGCTTTCTTT. Its protein is CASSLPSSRRSEAFF.

The chain couples TRBV27 to TRBJ2-7; 8 positions agree with TRBD2. The CDR3 consists of 14 residues. The germline V gene encodes CDR1 MNHEY and CDR2 SMNVEV (reference sequence). Trimming removed 6 bases from V and 3 bases from J; junction bases left unmatched: 7. CDR3 amino acids: CASRAGLDNYEQYF. DNA of the CDR3: TGTGCCAGCAGAGCGGGACTAGACAACTACGAGCAGTACTTC.

About this clone itself: At the DNA level, this CDR3 is encoded by other sequences in the same sample as well. The chain is built from TRBV5-1 and TRBJ2-1, with D maybe TRBD1 (6 bases). The CDR3 runs 12 residues. Trimming took 0 bases from V and 8 from J, leaving 6 bases between them. Germline V CDR1 and CDR2: SGHRS, YFSETQ. CDR3 protein: CASSLEGDEQFF. CDR3 coding DNA: TGCGCCAGCAGCTTGGAGGGGGATGAGCAGTTCTTC.

The chain combines TRBV6-5 with TRBJ1-5; D not certain. The CDR3 extends over 13 amino acids. CDR1 is MNHEY and CDR2 is SVGAGI in the germline V gene. The ends were cut back, 10 bases at V and 2 bases at J, with 12 bases in the middle. The CDR3 DNA sequence: TGTGCCAATGTACTCGAGGGCAATCAGCCCCAGCATTTT. The encoded protein is CANVLEGNQPQHF.

The genes are TRBV28 and TRBJ2-6; 7 nucleotides align to TRBD2. Trimming took 5 bases from V and 0 from J; bases not matched to a gene: 10. Germline assignment: CDR1 MDHEN and CDR2 SYDVKM. The CDR3 sequence is 18 residues long. The CDR3 loop is CASSLSWGGDSGANVLTF. The CDR3 nucleotides are TGTGCCAGCAGTCTCTCCTGGGGGGGGGACTCTGGGGCCAACGTCCTGACTTTC.

The chain carries TRBV6-1 and TRBJ2-1, with TRBD2 identical over 8 bases. Germline V CDR1 and CDR2: MNHNS, SASEGT. The CDR3 is 17 amino acids. V shed 3 bases and J 8 bases; nucleotides not matched to a gene: 15. CDR3: CASSDILSGTHRDEQFF. CDR3 sequence (DNA): TGTGCCAGCAGTGACATTCTTAGCGGGACTCATCGGGATGAGCAGTTCTTC.

The J gene is TRBJ2-1, the V gene TRBV7-9; D perhaps matches TRBD2 (5 bases). The CDR3 is 18 amino acids. V dropped 5 bases and J dropped 2 bases, with 22 bases sitting between them. CDR1 and CDR2 (germline): SEHNR, FQNEAQ (reference sequence). The CDR3 DNA sequence: TGTGCCAGCAGCCCCCTCGGAAACCGTGGAGGTACCTACAATGAGCAGTTCTTC. Its protein is CASSPLGNRGGTYNEQFF.

The CDR3 reads CASSQPGEETQYF. The DNA for the CDR3 is TGTGCCAGCAGCCAACCGGGGGAAGAGACCCAGTACTTC. The V gene is TRBV4-2, the J gene TRBJ2-5; D is possibly TRBD2 (6 bases). Trimming pared 2 bases from V and 3 bases from J, leaving 7 bases between. This CDR3 has 13 amino acids. In germline, CDR1 is LGHNA, CDR2 YNFKEQ.

J is TRBJ1-5 and V is TRBV6-1; tentatively, D is TRBD1 (6 bases). V lost 0 bases, J lost 6 bases, and 15 bases lay in between. The germline V gene has CDR1 MNHNS and CDR2 SASEGT. There are 16 residues in the CDR3. The CDR3 reads CASSEAGGAEGQPQHF. The CDR3 DNA is TGTGCCAGCAGTGAAGCGGGGGGGGCGGAGGGTCAGCCCCAGCATTTT.

The chain combines TRBV28 with TRBJ1-5; D not certain. From germline, CDR1 is MDHEN and CDR2 SYDVKM. V was pared by 7 bases and J by 5 bases, with 12 bases between. The CDR3 extends over 13 amino acids. The CDR3 DNA reads as TGTGCCAGCACCCCCGGGGTTGATCAGCCCCAGCATTTT. Protein product: CASTPGVDQPQHF.

This chain connects TRBV4-3 to TRBJ2-1; a weak D match, TRBD2 (6 bases). Trimming left V 3 bases short and J 0 bases short, with 12 bases between. CDR3 length equals 16 residues. Germline-derived CDR1 and CDR2 are LGHNA and YSLEER. The CDR3 is CASSQGDFDSYNEQFF. CDR3 DNA sequence: TGCGCCAGCAGCCAGGGGGACTTCGACTCCTACAATGAGCAGTTCTTC.

The chain employs TRBV28 and TRBJ1-5, with D hard to call. The germline CDR1 and CDR2 sequences are MDHEN and SYDVKM. There are 14 residues in the CDR3. V was pared by 2 bases and J by 5 bases, with 10 bases between. Here the CDR3 DNA reads TGTGCCAGCAGTTTAAGGCAGTTCGATCAGCCCCAGCATTTT. Translating it yields CASSLRQFDQPQHF. The complete variable domain, with remaining parts taken from reference TRBV28 and TRBJ1-5, reads DVKVTQSSRYLVKRTGEKVFLECVQDMDHENMFWYRQDPGLGLRLIYFSYDVKMKEKGDIPEGYSVSREKKERFSLILESASTNQTSMYLCASSLRQFDQPQHFGDGTRLSIL.

The chain links TRBV2 to TRBJ1-6; no firm D call. CDR3 length: 14 residues. Per germline, CDR1 SNHLY and CDR2 FYNNEI. Trimming removed 2 bases at V and 7 bases at J, with 9 bases between. The DNA for the CDR3 is TGTGCCAGCAGTGAAAACACGTCAAATTCACCCCTCCACTTT. Protein: CASSENTSNSPLHF.